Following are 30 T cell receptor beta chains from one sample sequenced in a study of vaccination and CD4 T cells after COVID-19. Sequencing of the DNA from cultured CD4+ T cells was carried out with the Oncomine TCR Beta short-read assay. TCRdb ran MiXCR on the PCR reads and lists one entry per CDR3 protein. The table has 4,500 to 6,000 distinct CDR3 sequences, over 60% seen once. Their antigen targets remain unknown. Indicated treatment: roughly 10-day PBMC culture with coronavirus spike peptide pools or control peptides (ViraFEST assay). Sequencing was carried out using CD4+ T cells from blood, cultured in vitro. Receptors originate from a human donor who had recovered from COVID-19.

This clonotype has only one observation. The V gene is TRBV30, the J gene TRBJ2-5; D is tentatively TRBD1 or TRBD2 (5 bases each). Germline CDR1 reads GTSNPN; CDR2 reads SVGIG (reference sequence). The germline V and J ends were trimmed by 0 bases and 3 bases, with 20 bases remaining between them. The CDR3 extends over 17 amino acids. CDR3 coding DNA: TGTGCCTGGAGTGTACGGAGATGGGGGTCCCAGGAAGAGACCCAGTACTTC. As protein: CAWSVRRWGSQEETQYF.

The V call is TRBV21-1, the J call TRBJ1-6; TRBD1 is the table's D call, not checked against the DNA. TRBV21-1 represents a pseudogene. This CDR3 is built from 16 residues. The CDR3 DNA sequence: TGTGCCAGCAGCAAATCACAGGGGTTCTGGAATTCACCCCTCCACTTT. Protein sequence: CASSKSQGFWNSPLHF.

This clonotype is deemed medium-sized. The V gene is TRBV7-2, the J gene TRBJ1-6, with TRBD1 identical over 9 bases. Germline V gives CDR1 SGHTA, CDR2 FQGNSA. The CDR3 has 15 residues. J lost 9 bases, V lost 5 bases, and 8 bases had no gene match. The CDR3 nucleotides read TGTGCCAGCAGCATTCGACAGGGGGGTGGTTCACCCCTCCACTTT. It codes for CASSIRQGGGSPLHF.

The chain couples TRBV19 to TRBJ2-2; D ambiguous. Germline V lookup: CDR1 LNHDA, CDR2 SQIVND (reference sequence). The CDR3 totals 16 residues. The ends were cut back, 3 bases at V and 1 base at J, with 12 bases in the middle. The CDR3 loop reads CASSIGGNLNTGELFF. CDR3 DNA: TGTGCCAGTAGTATTGGTGGAAACTTGAACACCGGGGAGCTGTTTTTT.

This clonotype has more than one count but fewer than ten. DNA for the CDR3: TGCAGTGCTAGCGGGGGGTCAGGGGGCAGCAGCAATCAGCCCCAGCATTTT. Protein product: CSASGGSGGSSNQPQHF. The chain recombines TRBV20-1 with TRBJ1-5; 8 bases fit TRBD1. This CDR3 has 17 amino acids. Germline trimming cut 3 bases from V and 1 base from J; bases unmatched to any gene: 11. Germline CDR1 reads DFQATT; CDR2 reads SNEGSKA (reference sequence).

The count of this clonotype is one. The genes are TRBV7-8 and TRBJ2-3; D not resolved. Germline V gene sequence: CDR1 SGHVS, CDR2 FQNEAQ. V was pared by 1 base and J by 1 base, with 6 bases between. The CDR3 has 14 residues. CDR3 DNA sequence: TGTGCCAGCAGCTTAGAAGGCGGCACAGATACGCAGTATTTT. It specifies CASSLEGGTDTQYF.

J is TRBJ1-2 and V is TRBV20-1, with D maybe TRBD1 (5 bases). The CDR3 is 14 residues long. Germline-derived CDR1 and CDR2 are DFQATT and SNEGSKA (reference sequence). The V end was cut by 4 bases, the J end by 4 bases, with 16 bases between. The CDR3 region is CSANDGRASYGYTF. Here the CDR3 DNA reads TGCAGTGCTAACGACGGCAGGGCTTCCTATGGCTACACCTTC.

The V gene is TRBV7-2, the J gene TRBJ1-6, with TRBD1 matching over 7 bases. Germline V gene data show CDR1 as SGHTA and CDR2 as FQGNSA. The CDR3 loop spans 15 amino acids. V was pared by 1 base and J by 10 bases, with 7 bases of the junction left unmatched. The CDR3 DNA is TGTGCCAGCAGCTTAGTTTCAGGGGGTTACTCACCCCTCCACTTT. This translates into CASSLVSGGYSPLHF.

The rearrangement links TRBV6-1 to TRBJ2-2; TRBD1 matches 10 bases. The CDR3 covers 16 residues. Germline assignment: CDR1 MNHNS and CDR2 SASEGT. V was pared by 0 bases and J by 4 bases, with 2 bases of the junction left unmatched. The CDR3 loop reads CASSEAGTGATGELFF. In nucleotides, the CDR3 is TGTGCCAGCAGTGAAGCCGGGACAGGGGCCACCGGGGAGCTGTTTTTT.

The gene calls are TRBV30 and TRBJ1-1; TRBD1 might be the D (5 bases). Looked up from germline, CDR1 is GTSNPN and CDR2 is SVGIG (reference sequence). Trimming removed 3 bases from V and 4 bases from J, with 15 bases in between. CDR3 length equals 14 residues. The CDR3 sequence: CAWRAGTAGTEAFF. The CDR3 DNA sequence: TGTGCCTGGAGGGCAGGGACGGCCGGCACTGAAGCTTTCTTT.

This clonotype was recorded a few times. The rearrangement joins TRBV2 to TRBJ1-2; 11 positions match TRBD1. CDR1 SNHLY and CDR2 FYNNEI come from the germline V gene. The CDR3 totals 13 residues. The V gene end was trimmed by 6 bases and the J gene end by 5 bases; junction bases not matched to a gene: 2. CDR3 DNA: TGTGCCAGCAGGGACAGGGGGCGTTATGGCTACACCTTC. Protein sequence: CASRDRGRYGYTF.

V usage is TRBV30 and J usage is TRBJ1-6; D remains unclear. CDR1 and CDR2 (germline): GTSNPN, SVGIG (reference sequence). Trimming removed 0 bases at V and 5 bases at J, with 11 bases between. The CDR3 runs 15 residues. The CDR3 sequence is CAWSVWQSHNSPLHF. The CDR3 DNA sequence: TGTGCCTGGAGTGTATGGCAGAGCCATAATTCACCCCTCCACTTT.

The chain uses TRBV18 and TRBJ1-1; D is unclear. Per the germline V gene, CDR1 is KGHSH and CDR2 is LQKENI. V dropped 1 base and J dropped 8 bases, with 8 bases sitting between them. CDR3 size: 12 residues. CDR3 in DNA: TGTGCCAGCTCACCACTCGCCAGGGAAGCTTTCTTT. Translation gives CASSPLAREAFF.

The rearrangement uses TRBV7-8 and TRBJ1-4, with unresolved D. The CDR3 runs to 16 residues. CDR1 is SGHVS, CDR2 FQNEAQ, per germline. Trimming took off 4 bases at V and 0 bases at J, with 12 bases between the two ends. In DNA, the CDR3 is TGTGCCAGCAGCTCAATTCGGTTTGCAACTAATGAAAAACTGTTTTTT. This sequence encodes CASSSIRFATNEKLFF.

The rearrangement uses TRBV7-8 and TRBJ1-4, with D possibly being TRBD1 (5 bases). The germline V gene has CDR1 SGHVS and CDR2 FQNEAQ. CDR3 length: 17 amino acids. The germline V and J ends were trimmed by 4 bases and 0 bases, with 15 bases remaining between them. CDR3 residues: CASSSGRWRTTNEKLFF. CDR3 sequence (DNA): TGTGCCAGCAGCTCGGGACGGTGGAGGACAACTAATGAAAAACTGTTTTTT.

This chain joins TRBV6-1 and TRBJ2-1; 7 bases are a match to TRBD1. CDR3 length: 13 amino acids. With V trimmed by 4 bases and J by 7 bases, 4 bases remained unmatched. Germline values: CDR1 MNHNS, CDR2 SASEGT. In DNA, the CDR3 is TGTGCCAGCAGTGGATACAGGGGAAATGAGCAGTTCTTC. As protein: CASSGYRGNEQFF.

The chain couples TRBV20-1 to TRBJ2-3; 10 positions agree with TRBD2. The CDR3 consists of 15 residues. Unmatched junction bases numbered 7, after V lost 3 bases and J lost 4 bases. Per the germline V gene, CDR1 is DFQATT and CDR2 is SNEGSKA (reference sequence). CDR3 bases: TGCAGTGCTAGTCTCGCACTAGCGGGGCCAGATACGCAGTATTTT. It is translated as CSASLALAGPDTQYF.

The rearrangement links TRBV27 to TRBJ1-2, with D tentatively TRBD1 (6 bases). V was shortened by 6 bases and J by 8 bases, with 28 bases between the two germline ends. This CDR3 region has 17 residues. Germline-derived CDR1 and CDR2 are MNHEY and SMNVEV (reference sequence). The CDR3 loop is CASRPLSGGRDRGGYTF. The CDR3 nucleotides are TGTGCCAGCAGGCCTCTCTCCGGGGGCAGGGACCGTGGGGGCTACACCTTC.

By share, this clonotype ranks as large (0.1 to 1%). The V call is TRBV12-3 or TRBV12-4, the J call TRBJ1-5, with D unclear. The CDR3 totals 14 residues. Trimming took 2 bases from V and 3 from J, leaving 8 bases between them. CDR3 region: CASSLRGLNQPQHF. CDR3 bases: TGTGCCAGCAGTTTACGGGGTCTCAATCAGCCCCAGCATTTT.

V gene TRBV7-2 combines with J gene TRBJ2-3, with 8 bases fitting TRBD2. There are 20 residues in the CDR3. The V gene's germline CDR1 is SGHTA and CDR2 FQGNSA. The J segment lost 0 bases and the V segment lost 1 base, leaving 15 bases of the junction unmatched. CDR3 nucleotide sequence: TGTGCCAGCAGCTTAGGTTGGCTAGCGGGTTACCCATCTAGCACAGATACGCAGTATTTT. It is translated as CASSLGWLAGYPSSTDTQYF.

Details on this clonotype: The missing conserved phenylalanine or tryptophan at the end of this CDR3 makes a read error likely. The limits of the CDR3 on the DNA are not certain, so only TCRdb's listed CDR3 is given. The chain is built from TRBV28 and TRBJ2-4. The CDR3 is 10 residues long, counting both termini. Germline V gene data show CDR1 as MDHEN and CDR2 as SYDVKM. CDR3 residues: CASTLLADWP.

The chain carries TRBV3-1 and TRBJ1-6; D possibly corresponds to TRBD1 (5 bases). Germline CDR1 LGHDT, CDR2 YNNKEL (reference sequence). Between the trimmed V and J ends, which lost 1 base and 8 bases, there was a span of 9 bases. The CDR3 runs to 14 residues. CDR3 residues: CASSQGVGDSPLHF. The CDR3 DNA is TGTGCCAGCAGCCAAGGGGTGGGGGATTCACCCCTCCACTTT.

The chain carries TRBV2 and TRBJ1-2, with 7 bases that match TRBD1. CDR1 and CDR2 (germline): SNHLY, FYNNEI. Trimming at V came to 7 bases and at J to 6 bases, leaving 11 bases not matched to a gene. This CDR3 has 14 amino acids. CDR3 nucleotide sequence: TGTGCCAGCAAACCCCAGGGGGTAGGGAATGGCTACACCTTC. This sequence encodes CASKPQGVGNGYTF.

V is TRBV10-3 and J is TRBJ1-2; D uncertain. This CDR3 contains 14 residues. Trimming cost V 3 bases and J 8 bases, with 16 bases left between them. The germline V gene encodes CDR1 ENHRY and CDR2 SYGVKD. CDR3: CAISDKEPTGGYTF. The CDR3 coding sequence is TGTGCCATCAGTGATAAAGAACCGACGGGCGGCTACACCTTC.

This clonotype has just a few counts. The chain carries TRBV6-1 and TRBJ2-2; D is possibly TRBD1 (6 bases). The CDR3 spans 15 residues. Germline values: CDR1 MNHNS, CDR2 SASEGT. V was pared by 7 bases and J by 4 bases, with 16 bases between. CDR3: CASIPIGQFTGELFF. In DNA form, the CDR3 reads TGTGCCAGCATCCCGATAGGACAGTTCACCGGGGAGCTGTTTTTT.

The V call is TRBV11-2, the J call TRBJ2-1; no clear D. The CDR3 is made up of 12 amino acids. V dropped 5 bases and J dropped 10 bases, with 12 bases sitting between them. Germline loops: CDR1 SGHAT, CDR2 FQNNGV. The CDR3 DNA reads TGTGCCAGCAGCCCTTCAGGCCGGGAGCAGTTCTTC. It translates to CASSPSGREQFF.

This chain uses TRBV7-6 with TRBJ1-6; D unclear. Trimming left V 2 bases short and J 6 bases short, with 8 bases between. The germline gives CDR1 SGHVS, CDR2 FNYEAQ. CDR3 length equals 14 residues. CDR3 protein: CASSLQDGNSPLHF. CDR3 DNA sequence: TGTGCCAGCAGCTTACAGGACGGTAATTCACCCCTCCACTTT.

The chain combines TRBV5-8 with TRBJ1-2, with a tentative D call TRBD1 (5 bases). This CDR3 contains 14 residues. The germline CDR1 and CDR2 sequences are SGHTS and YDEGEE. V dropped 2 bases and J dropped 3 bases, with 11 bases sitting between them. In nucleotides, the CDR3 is TGTGCCAGCAGCTTTTCGGGGCCCTACTATGGCTACACCTTC. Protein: CASSFSGPYYGYTF.

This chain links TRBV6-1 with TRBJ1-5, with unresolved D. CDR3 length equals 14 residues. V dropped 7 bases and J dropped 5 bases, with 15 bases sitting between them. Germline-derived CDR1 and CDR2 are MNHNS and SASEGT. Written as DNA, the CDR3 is TGTGCCAGCAACAATTTCAAGGTGGATCAGCCCCAGCATTTT. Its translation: CASNNFKVDQPQHF.

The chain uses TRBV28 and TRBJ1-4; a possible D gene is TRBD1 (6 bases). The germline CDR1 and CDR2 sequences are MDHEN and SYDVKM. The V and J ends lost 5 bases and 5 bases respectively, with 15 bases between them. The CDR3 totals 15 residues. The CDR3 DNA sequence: TGTGCCAGCAGTCCCATAGGGGGGGGGAATGAAAAACTGTTTTTT. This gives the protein CASSPIGGGNEKLFF. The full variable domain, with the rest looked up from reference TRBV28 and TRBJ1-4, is DVKVTQSSRYLVKRTGEKVFLECVQDMDHENMFWYRQDPGLGLRLIYFSYDVKMKEKGDIPEGYSVSREKKERFSLILESASTNQTSMYLCASSPIGGGNEKLFFGSGTQLSVL.